This passage covers 15 T cell receptor beta chains from one sample sequenced in a study of T cell repertoires in cytomegalovirus infection. TCRdb fed the reads into MiXCR, producing one record per CDR3 protein. This table holds 680,000 or so distinct CDR3 sequences, 35% to 45% found once. Material for sequencing was PBMCs. All receptors derive from a human donor in good health (CMV status not recorded). Some clones in this sample may be carry-over from other donors' samples.

CDR3 in amino acids: CATSGASLSSYNSPLHF. For the CDR3, the DNA is TGTGCCACCAGCGGTGCAAGCTTGAGCTCCTATAATTCACCCCTCCACTTT. This chain links TRBV15 with TRBJ1-6; D remains ambiguous. The CDR3 has 17 amino acids. Per the germline V gene, CDR1 is LNHNV and CDR2 is YYDKDF (reference sequence). V gave up 5 bases and J gave up 0 bases, with 14 bases separating them.

The V gene is TRBV3-1, the J gene TRBJ2-3; D is ambiguous. Trimming stripped 5 bases from V and 6 bases from J, with 15 bases between. Germline CDR1 reads LGHDT; CDR2 reads YNNKEL (reference sequence). The CDR3 consists of 14 residues. CDR3 sequence reads: CASSKRVGADTQYF. CDR3 nucleotide sequence: TGTGCCAGCAGCAAACGGGTGGGTGCGGATACGCAGTATTTT.

A word on this clonotype: This sequence may be a read error, since a much larger clone differs from it by one base. The genes are TRBV7-6 and TRBJ2-5; 8 nucleotides agree with TRBD1. The germline CDR1 and CDR2 sequences are SGHVS and FNYEAQ. The CDR3 covers 15 residues. Trimming took 5 bases from V and 5 from J; bases not matched to a gene: 10. CDR3 sequence: CASSPATGVWETQYF. Written as DNA, the CDR3 is TGTGCCAGCAGCCCTGCGACAGGGGTCTGGGAGACCCAGTACTTC. Combining the CDR3 with reference TRBV7-6 and TRBJ2-5 gives the whole variable domain GAGVSQSPRYKVTKRGQDVALRCDPISGHVSLYWYRQALGQGPEFLTYFNYEAQQDKSGLPNDRFSAERPEGSISTLTIQRTEQRDSAMYRCASSPATGVWETQYFGPGTRLLVL.

This clonotype was counted a few times. This chain links TRBV6-1 with TRBJ2-1, with a tentative D call TRBD1 (5 bases). This CDR3 is built from 11 residues. V was shortened by 5 bases and J by 12 bases, with 11 bases between the two germline ends. The germline V gene has CDR1 MNHNS and CDR2 SASEGT. CDR3 sequence: CASSPGQGQFF. The CDR3 bases are TGTGCCAGCAGTCCCGGGCAGGGGCAGTTCTTC.

Only a few counts were recorded for this clonotype. The rearrangement links TRBV6-1 to TRBJ1-1, with D possibly TRBD1 on 5 matching bases. This CDR3 contains 10 residues. Deletions cut 8 bases from V and 8 bases from J, with 9 bases between. CDR1 is MNHNS and CDR2 is SASEGT in the germline V gene. The CDR3 loop is CASRDVEAFF. CDR3 nucleotide sequence: TGTGCCAGCCGGGACGTAGAAGCTTTCTTT.

This clonotype was observed a handful of times. The J gene is TRBJ1-6, the V gene TRBV28; D is uncertain. CDR3 length: 15 amino acids. The germline CDR1 and CDR2 sequences are MDHEN and SYDVKM. The ends were cut back, 2 bases at V and 4 bases at J, with 9 bases in the middle. This chain's CDR3 is CASSLGREYNSPLHF. In nucleotides, the CDR3 is TGTGCCAGCAGTTTAGGCAGAGAATATAATTCACCCCTCCACTTT.

This clonotype was found once. This likely comes from a read error, as the CDR3 has no conserved phenylalanine or tryptophan at its end. The DNA is omitted, as the CDR3 cannot be located on it reliably, and the CDR3 follows TCRdb's listing. This chain links TRBV7-2 with TRBJ2-1. A total of 15 residues make up the CDR3, ends included. Germline-derived CDR1 and CDR2 are SGHTA and FQGNSA. The CDR3 reads CASSSQVFSYNEQLL.

The chain recombines TRBV27 with TRBJ1-4; tentative D call: TRBD1 (6 bases). This CDR3 contains 16 residues. With 1 base removed from V and 7 bases from J, the gap between germline ends came to 16 bases. CDR1 and CDR2 (germline): MNHEY, SMNVEV (reference sequence). The CDR3 DNA reads TGTGCCAGCAGTTTATGGGCGGGGACAACGCCTGAAAAACTGTTTTTT. It translates to CASSLWAGTTPEKLFF. Full variable domain (outside the CDR3, taken from reference TRBV27 and TRBJ1-4): EAQVTQNPRYLITVTGKKLTVTCSQNMNHEYMSWYRQDPGLGLRQIYYSMNVEVTDKGDVPEGYKVSRKEKRNFPLILESPSPNQTSLYFCASSLWAGTTPEKLFFGSGTQLSVL.

The chain uses TRBV2 and TRBJ2-7, with 7 bases fitting TRBD2. This CDR3 contains 14 residues. Trimming at V came to 3 bases and at J to 2 bases, leaving 4 bases not matched to a gene. From germline, CDR1 is SNHLY and CDR2 FYNNEI. The CDR3 DNA follows: TGTGCCAGCAGTGAGGCGGGGGTCCCCTACGAGCAGTACTTC. The encoded protein is CASSEAGVPYEQYF.

The J gene is TRBJ1-5, the V gene TRBV2; no clear D gene. CDR1 SNHLY and CDR2 FYNNEI come from the germline V gene. Trimming stripped 6 bases from V and 2 bases from J, with 17 bases between. CDR3 length: 16 amino acids. CDR3 in DNA: TGTGCCAGCAGCAAAGGATCCGTATCAGGCAATCAGCCCCAGCATTTT. This gives the protein CASSKGSVSGNQPQHF.

This clonotype was picked up a small number of times. The chain employs TRBV7-9 and TRBJ2-1, with 9 bases matching TRBD2. The CDR3 consists of 16 residues. Per the germline V gene, CDR1 is SEHNR and CDR2 is FQNEAQ (reference sequence). V lost 5 bases and J lost 1; bases outside the gene matches: 6. CDR3 sequence reads: CASSPDSGSSYNEQFF. The CDR3 DNA sequence: TGTGCCAGCAGCCCTGATAGCGGGAGTTCCTACAATGAGCAGTTCTTC. Filled out from reference TRBV7-9 and TRBJ2-1, the complete variable domain reads DTGVSQNPRHKITKRGQNVTFRCDPISEHNRLYWYRQTLGQGPEFLTYFQNEAQLEKSRLLSDRFSAERPKGSFSTLEIQRTEQGDSAMYLCASSPDSGSSYNEQFFGPGTRLTVL.

This clonotype was seen a few times. J is TRBJ1-1 and V is TRBV18; D is unresolved. This CDR3 region has 12 residues. CDR1 is KGHSH and CDR2 is LQKENI in the germline V gene. Deletions cut 6 bases from V and 4 bases from J, with 9 bases between. CDR3 nucleotides: TGTGCCAGCTCCCCCGACACCACTGAAGCTTTCTTT. Its protein is CASSPDTTEAFF.

This clonotype appeared many times. The rearrangement joins TRBV7-6 to TRBJ2-7; 7 bases agree with TRBD2. Germline-derived CDR1 and CDR2 are SGHVS and FNYEAQ. The J segment lost 0 bases and the V segment lost 2 bases, leaving 7 bases of the junction unmatched. The CDR3 has 16 residues. The chain's CDR3 is CASSLLRGGSSYEQYF. Here the CDR3 DNA reads TGTGCCAGCAGCTTACTCCGTGGCGGGAGCTCCTACGAGCAGTACTTC.

This clonotype was seen a few times. This sequence joins TRBV7-2 and TRBJ1-4, with D perhaps matching TRBD1 (6 bases). CDR3 length: 15 residues. Between the trimmed V and J ends, which lost 1 base and 8 bases, there was a span of 14 bases. Germline-derived CDR1 and CDR2 are SGHTA and FQGNSA. CDR3 nucleotide sequence: TGTGCCAGCAGCTTAGTTTCCGGGGGCGTAGAAAAACTGTTTTTT. Its translation is CASSLVSGGVEKLFF.

The DNA of the CDR3 is TGTGCCAGCAGCTTTTCTTCGGGAGCGGGAGAGACCCAGTACTTC. Protein: CASSFSSGAGETQYF. The chain joins TRBV7-2 to TRBJ2-5; possibly TRBD2 for D (6 bases). Germline V gene data show CDR1 as SGHTA and CDR2 as FQGNSA. The CDR3 is 15 residues long. The ends were cut back, 3 bases at V and 4 bases at J, with 15 bases in the middle.